The 5 T cell receptor beta chains in this list originate from one sample, sequenced in a study of cytomegalovirus exposure and HLA in healthy donors. PCR involved 60 Vbeta and 13 Jbeta primers. The data were produced by immunoSEQ multiplex PCR, yet TCRdb's version contains in-frame clones alone and is incomplete. The profile covers about 150,000 clones, with 60% to 80% appearing a single time and around 2.2% taken by the ten largest. The specimen was PBMCs. The receptor set was obtained from a man aged 25 to 45 in good health and CMV-seronegative.

The rearrangement links TRBV6-4 to TRBJ2-1, with 13 bases matching TRBD2. Per the germline V gene, CDR1 is MRHNA and CDR2 is SNTAGT. J lost 6 bases, V lost 5 bases, and 4 bases had no gene match. The CDR3 loop spans 15 amino acids. The CDR3 coding sequence is TGTGCCAGCAGTTGGACTAGCGGGAGCCTCAATGAGCAGTTCTTC. Protein sequence: CASSWTSGSLNEQFF.

V usage is TRBV27 and J usage is TRBJ2-3, with a possible D match to TRBD1 (6 bases). This CDR3 comprises 13 residues. Trimming shortened V by 5 bases and J by 6 bases, and 12 bases separated the two germline ends. Germline V gives CDR1 MNHEY, CDR2 SMNVEV (reference sequence). The CDR3 protein is CASSPTGSDTQYF. CDR3 nucleotide sequence: TGTGCCAGCAGTCCGACAGGATCGGATACGCAGTATTTT.

As to this clone: The sample has other DNA sequences that encode this CDR3 too. This sequence joins TRBV18 and TRBJ1-1; D uncertain. V gave up 2 bases and J gave up 1 base, with 5 bases separating them. The germline V gene has CDR1 KGHSH and CDR2 LQKENI. The CDR3 loop spans 13 amino acids. The CDR3 sequence: CASSPTGNTEAFF. In DNA, the CDR3 is TGTGCCAGCTCACCAACCGGGAACACTGAAGCTTTCTTT.

This chain joins TRBV5-1 and TRBJ2-1; 7 bases match TRBD2. Losses at the gene ends were 6 bases for V and 7 bases for J; bases not matched to a gene: 7. The CDR3 has 13 amino acids. Germline loops: CDR1 SGHRS, CDR2 YFSETQ. The CDR3 DNA follows: TGCGCCAGCAAGGCGGGAGACGCGAATGAGCAGTTCTTC. Its translation: CASKAGDANEQFF.

This clone was seen only a few times. This rearrangement joins TRBV5-6 to TRBJ1-1; 8 bases agree with TRBD1. CDR1 is SGHDT, CDR2 YYEEEE, per germline. Unmatched junction bases numbered 7, after V lost 2 bases and J lost 4 bases. The CDR3 sequence is 15 residues long. The CDR3 coding sequence is TGTGCCAGCAGCTTAAAGACAGGGGTTACCACTGAAGCTTTCTTT. Translation: CASSLKTGVTTEAFF.